These 9 T cell receptor beta chains were all obtained from the same sample, sequenced in a study of shared clonotypes between healthy human individuals. Measured with immunoSEQ multiplex PCR; TCRdb has only the in-frame clones, and not every one. The data contain roughly 2.6 million clones, roughly 92% of them seen just once; the ten biggest clones take up roughly 0.15%. Material: naive CD4+ T cells sorted from blood. The subset here: CD45RA+ positively selected. These receptors all come from a man aged 18 to 30 in good health.

The chain carries TRBV11-2 and TRBJ2-2; no clear D gene. V shed 2 bases and J shed 8 bases, with 12 bases lying between them. CDR1 and CDR2 from the germline V gene are SGHAT and FQNNGV. The length of the CDR3 is 14 residues. The CDR3 protein is CASSLQVATGELFF. As DNA, the CDR3 is TGTGCCAGCAGCTTACAGGTGGCTACGGGGGAGCTGTTTTTT.

The chain carries TRBV30 and TRBJ1-4, with TRBD1 matching 11 bases. The CDR3 loop spans 14 amino acids. Per the germline V gene, CDR1 is GTSNPN and CDR2 is SVGIG (reference sequence). V was clipped by 2 bases and J by 8 bases; unmatched bases: 4. In DNA form, the CDR3 reads TGTGCCTGGAGTCGGGGGACAGGGGGAGAAAAACTGTTTTTT. This sequence encodes CAWSRGTGGEKLFF.

This clone has just one count. The sample holds other DNA sequences that translate to the same CDR3. The chain recombines TRBV30 with TRBJ2-5, with D perhaps being TRBD1 or TRBD2 (5 bases each). CDR1 and CDR2 from the germline V gene are GTSNPN and SVGIG (reference sequence). The V gene lost 0 bases and the J gene lost 3 bases, with 5 bases spanning the gap. This CDR3 has 12 residues. This CDR3 is CAWSVGEETQYF. The CDR3 DNA sequence: TGTGCCTGGAGTGTGGGGGAAGAGACCCAGTACTTC. The complete variable domain, with remaining parts taken from reference TRBV30 and TRBJ2-5, reads SQTIHQWPATLVQPVGSPLSLECTVEGTSNPNLYWYRQAAGRGLQLLFYSVGIGQISSEVPQNLSASRPQDRQFILSSKKLLLSDSGFYLCAWSVGEETQYFGPGTRLLVL.

This sequence joins TRBV11-3 and TRBJ2-5; 10 bases agree with TRBD1. The length of the CDR3 is 15 residues. Germline V gene data show CDR1 as SGHNT and CDR2 as YENEEA. Trimming took 4 bases from V and 4 from J; bases not matched to a gene: 6. Here the CDR3 DNA reads TGTGCCAGCAGCTCGGGACAGGGGAGAGCAGAGACCCAGTACTTC. As protein: CASSSGQGRAETQYF.

Comment on this clone: Other DNA sequences in the sample encode the same CDR3. The chain has TRBV7-9 and TRBJ2-6; D is unresolved. This CDR3 contains 16 residues. V lost 1 base, J lost 0 bases, and 7 bases lay in between. CDR1 and CDR2 (germline): SEHNR, FQNEAQ (reference sequence). The CDR3 sequence: CASSLGRSSGANVLTF. The CDR3 DNA sequence: TGTGCCAGCAGCTTAGGGCGGAGCTCTGGGGCCAACGTCCTGACTTTC.

The chain employs TRBV30 and TRBJ1-2, with D possibly being TRBD1 (5 bases). The V gene's germline CDR1 is GTSNPN and CDR2 SVGIG (reference sequence). Trimming cost V 1 base and J 9 bases, with 12 bases left between them. The length of the CDR3 is 12 residues. For the CDR3, the DNA is TGTGCCTGGAGTGGGGAGGGGCTAAGCTACACCTTC. This encodes CAWSGEGLSYTF.

This chain connects TRBV5-1 to TRBJ1-1; TRBD1 matches at 8 bases. The CDR3 spans 14 residues. The trim removed 4 bases at V and 4 bases at J, leaving 6 bases unmatched. Germline-derived CDR1 and CDR2 are SGHRS and YFSETQ. As DNA, the CDR3 is TGCGCCAGCAGCGGAGGAGGGACAGGCACTGAAGCTTTCTTT. Translation: CASSGGGTGTEAFF.

This clone was picked up one time. The V call is TRBV10-2, the J call TRBJ2-4; no reliable D call. The CDR3 runs to 15 residues. Germline assignment: CDR1 WSHSY and CDR2 SAAADI. Trimming took off 3 bases at V and 3 bases at J, with 12 bases between the two ends. CDR3 bases: TGCGCCAGCAGTGATTTGGGGTCAGGCAAAAACATTCAGTACTTC. Encoded protein: CASSDLGSGKNIQYF.

The chain combines TRBV10-1 with TRBJ1-4, with 8 bases identical to TRBD1. Per the germline V gene, CDR1 is WNHNN and CDR2 is SYGVQD (reference sequence). The CDR3 totals 13 residues. J lost 8 bases, V lost 6 bases, and 5 bases had no gene match. The CDR3 region has the DNA TGCGCCAGCAGGGACAGGGTCAAAGAAAAACTGTTTTTT. Translation gives CASRDRVKEKLFF.